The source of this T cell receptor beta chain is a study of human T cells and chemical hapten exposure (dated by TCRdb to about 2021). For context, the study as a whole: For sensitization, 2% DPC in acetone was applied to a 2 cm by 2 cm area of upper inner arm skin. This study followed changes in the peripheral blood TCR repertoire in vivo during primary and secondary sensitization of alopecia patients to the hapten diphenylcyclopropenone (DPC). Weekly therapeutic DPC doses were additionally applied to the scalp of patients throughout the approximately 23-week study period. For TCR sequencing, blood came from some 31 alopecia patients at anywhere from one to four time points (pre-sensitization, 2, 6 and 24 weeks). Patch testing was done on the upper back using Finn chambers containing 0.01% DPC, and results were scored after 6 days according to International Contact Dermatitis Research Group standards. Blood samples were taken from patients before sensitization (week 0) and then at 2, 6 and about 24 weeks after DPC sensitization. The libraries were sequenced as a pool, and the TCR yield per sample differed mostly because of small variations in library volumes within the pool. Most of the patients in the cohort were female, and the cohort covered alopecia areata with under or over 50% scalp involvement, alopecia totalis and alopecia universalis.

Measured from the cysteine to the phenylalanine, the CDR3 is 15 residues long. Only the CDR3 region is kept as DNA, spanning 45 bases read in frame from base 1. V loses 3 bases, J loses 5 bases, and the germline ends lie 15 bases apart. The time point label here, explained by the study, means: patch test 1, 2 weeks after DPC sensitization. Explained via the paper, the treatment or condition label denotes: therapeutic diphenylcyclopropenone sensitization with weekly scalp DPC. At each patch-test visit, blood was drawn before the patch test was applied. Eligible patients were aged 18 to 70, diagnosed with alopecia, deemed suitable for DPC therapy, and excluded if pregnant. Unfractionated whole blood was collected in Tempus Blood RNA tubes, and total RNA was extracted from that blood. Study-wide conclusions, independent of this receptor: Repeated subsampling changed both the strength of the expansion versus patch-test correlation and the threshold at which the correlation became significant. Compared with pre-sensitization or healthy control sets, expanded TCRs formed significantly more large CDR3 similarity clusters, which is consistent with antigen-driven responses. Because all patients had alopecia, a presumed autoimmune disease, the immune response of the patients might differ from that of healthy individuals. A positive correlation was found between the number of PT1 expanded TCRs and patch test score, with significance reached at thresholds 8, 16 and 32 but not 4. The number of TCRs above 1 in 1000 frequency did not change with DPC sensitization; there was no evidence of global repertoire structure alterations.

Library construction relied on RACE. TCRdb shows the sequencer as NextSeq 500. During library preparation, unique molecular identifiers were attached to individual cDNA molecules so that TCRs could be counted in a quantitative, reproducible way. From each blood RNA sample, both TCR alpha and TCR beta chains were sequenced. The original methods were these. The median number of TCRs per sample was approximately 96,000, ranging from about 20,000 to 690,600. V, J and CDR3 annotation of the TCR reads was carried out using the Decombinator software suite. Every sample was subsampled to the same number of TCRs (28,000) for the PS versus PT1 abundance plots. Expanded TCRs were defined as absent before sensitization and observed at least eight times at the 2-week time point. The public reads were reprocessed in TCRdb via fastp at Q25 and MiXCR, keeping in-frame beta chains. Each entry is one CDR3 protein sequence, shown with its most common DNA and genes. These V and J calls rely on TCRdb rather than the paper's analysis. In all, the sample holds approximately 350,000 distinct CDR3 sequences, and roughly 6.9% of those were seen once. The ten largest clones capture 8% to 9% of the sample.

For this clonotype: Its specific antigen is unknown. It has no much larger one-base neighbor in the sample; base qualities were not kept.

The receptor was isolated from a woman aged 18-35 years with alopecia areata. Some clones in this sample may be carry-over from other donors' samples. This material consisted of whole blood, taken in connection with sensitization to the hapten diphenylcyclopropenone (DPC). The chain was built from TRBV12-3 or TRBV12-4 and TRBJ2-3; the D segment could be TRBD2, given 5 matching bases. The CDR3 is CASSFDYGDKDTQYF. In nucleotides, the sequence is TGTGCCAGCAGTTTCGATTACGGGGATAAAGATACGCAGTATTTT.